These 18 T cell receptor beta chains were all obtained from the same sample, sequenced in a study of cytomegalovirus exposure and HLA in healthy donors. The PCR employed 60 Vbeta primers together with 13 Jbeta primers. Using immunoSEQ multiplex PCR, the repertoire was profiled, and TCRdb retains in-frame clones only, with some absent. The sample consists of under 150,000 clones, around 70% of them appearing once. Material for sequencing was PBMCs. These receptors all come from a woman in her 40s in good health and CMV-seropositive.

The J gene is TRBJ2-3, the V gene TRBV4-1; D possibly corresponds to TRBD1 (6 bases). The CDR3 is 17 residues long. In germline, CDR1 is MGHRA, CDR2 YSYEKL. V was pared by 3 bases and J by 4 bases, with 20 bases between. The CDR3 reads CASSHQTTGIFADTQYF. In DNA, the CDR3 is TGCGCCAGCAGCCATCAAACGACAGGCATTTTCGCAGATACGCAGTATTTT.

The gene calls are TRBV5-1 and TRBJ1-3; TRBD1 matches at 7 bases. Looked up from germline, CDR1 is SGHRS and CDR2 is YFSETQ. V was pared by 0 bases and J by 4 bases, with 7 bases of the junction left unmatched. There are 16 residues in the CDR3. The CDR3 spells CASSLGDRMAGNTIYF. For the CDR3, the DNA is TGCGCCAGCAGCTTGGGGGACAGAATGGCCGGAAACACCATATATTTT.

The chain carries TRBV6-1 and TRBJ1-3, with 7 bases aligning to TRBD1. Germline assignment: CDR1 MNHNS and CDR2 SASEGT. The CDR3 is made up of 14 amino acids. With 6 bases clipped from V and 4 bases from J, the junction kept 6 bases outside the gene matches. The CDR3 reads CASRRDSWGNTIYF. CDR3 in DNA: TGTGCCAGCAGACGGGACAGTTGGGGAAACACCATATATTTT.

This sequence joins TRBV5-1 and TRBJ2-5; 7 bases fit TRBD1. The CDR3 runs to 15 residues. Germline V gene data show CDR1 as SGHRS and CDR2 as YFSETQ. The V gene end was trimmed by 3 bases and the J gene end by 2 bases; junction bases not matched to a gene: 7. CDR3 sequence (DNA): TGCGCCAGCAGCTGGTCGGACAGGACACAAGAGACCCAGTACTTC. Amino acids: CASSWSDRTQETQYF. Filled out from reference TRBV5-1 and TRBJ2-5, the complete variable domain reads KAGVTQTPRYLIKTRGQQVTLSCSPISGHRSVSWYQQTPGQGLQFLFEYFSETQRNKGNFPGRFSGRQFSNSRSEMNVSTLELGDSALYLCASSWSDRTQETQYFGPGTRLLVL.

V gene TRBV5-1 combines with J gene TRBJ1-2; weak D call: TRBD1 (5 bases). V dropped 1 base and J dropped 6 bases, with 10 bases sitting between them. CDR1 and CDR2 (germline): SGHRS, YFSETQ. CDR3 length: 13 residues. DNA of the CDR3: TGCGCCAGCAGCTTGCGGGGGGAAGATGGCTACACCTTC. This gives the protein CASSLRGEDGYTF.

The chain recombines TRBV9 with TRBJ2-7; 8 bases are a match to TRBD1. This CDR3 region has 15 residues. The trim removed 0 bases at V and 3 bases at J, leaving 5 bases unmatched. Germline CDR1 reads SGDLS; CDR2 reads YYNGEE. CDR3 sequence reads: CASSVGQGKRYEQYF. The CDR3 DNA sequence: TGTGCCAGCAGCGTAGGACAGGGGAAACGCTACGAGCAGTACTTC.

This clone has a single count. One end of the junction does not line up with germline, which may come from a read error. J is TRBJ2-7 and V is TRBV7-9; TRBD2 matches 11 bases. This CDR3 region has 16 residues. Germline CDR1 is SEHNR and CDR2 is FQNEAQ (reference sequence). The CDR3 bases are TGTTCCAGCAGCTCTAGCCCAGGACTAGCGGGCCACGAGCAGTACTTC. Its translation: CSSSSSPGLAGHEQYF.

The chain employs TRBV5-1 and TRBJ2-3; 7 nucleotides line up with TRBD1. The germline CDR1 and CDR2 sequences are SGHRS and YFSETQ. V shed 0 bases, J shed 4 bases, and the junction held 5 bases outside the gene matches. CDR3 length: 15 amino acids. The CDR3 region is CASSLVVTGSDTQYF. CDR3 sequence (DNA): TGCGCCAGCAGCTTGGTGGTGACAGGGTCAGATACGCAGTATTTT. The entire variable domain, with the rest obtained from reference TRBV5-1 and TRBJ2-3, is as follows: KAGVTQTPRYLIKTRGQQVTLSCSPISGHRSVSWYQQTPGQGLQFLFEYFSETQRNKGNFPGRFSGRQFSNSRSEMNVSTLELGDSALYLCASSLVVTGSDTQYFGPGTRLTVL.

The chain combines TRBV19 with TRBJ1-5; the D gene is possibly TRBD1 (5 bases). The V end lost 8 bases, the J end lost 7 bases, and 12 bases lay between the germline ends. Germline assignment: CDR1 LNHDA and CDR2 SQIVND (reference sequence). The CDR3 totals 12 residues. The CDR3 DNA is TGTGCCAGTCGCCTGTGGGGCCAGCCCCAGCATTTT. Translated, it gives CASRLWGQPQHF.

CDR3 protein: CASGRGDGPGELFF. The CDR3 bases are TGTGCCAGCGGACGGGGTGATGGTCCCGGGGAGCTGTTTTTT. The chain links TRBV5-5 to TRBJ2-2; D possibly corresponds to TRBD2 (5 bases). Germline lookup yields CDR1 SGHKS and CDR2 YYEKEE (reference sequence). This CDR3 is 14 amino acids long. Trimming took 7 bases from V and 6 from J, leaving 16 bases between them.

This clone appeared a single time. The gene calls are TRBV29-1 and TRBJ1-1; no definite D call. The CDR3 runs 11 residues. Germline CDR1 is SQVTM and CDR2 is ANQGSEA. Trimming took 4 bases from V and 3 from J, leaving 6 bases between them. The CDR3 DNA follows: TGCAGCGTTGGAACGGACACTGAAGCTTTCTTT. Translating gives CSVGTDTEAFF.

J is TRBJ1-1 and V is TRBV5-1, with 7 bases aligning to TRBD1. CDR1 SGHRS and CDR2 YFSETQ come from the germline V gene. The CDR3 extends over 14 amino acids. V shed 4 bases, J shed 3 bases, and the junction held 6 bases outside the gene matches. The CDR3 DNA is TGCGCCAGCAGCGAACGGGACAGTCACACTGAAGCTTTCTTT. Translating it yields CASSERDSHTEAFF. The whole variable domain, remainder taken from reference TRBV5-1 and TRBJ1-1, is KAGVTQTPRYLIKTRGQQVTLSCSPISGHRSVSWYQQTPGQGLQFLFEYFSETQRNKGNFPGRFSGRQFSNSRSEMNVSTLELGDSALYLCASSERDSHTEAFFGQGTRLTVV.

Written as DNA, the CDR3 is TGTGCCAGCAGCCCAGGGACTAGCGGGGAAGATACGCAGTATTTT. Protein product: CASSPGTSGEDTQYF. The J gene is TRBJ2-3, the V gene TRBV7-9, with TRBD2 matching 13 bases. Trimming cost V 5 bases and J 5 bases; bases outside gene matches: 4. CDR3 size: 15 residues. The germline CDR1 and CDR2 sequences are SEHNR and FQNEAQ (reference sequence).

This rearrangement joins TRBV10-2 to TRBJ2-3; 9 nucleotides agree with TRBD1. With V trimmed by 4 bases and J by 2 bases, 1 base remained unmatched. This CDR3 spans 14 amino acids. Germline assignment: CDR1 WSHSY and CDR2 SAAADI. CDR3 amino acids: CASSGDRATDTQYF. CDR3 bases: TGCGCCAGCAGTGGGGACAGGGCCACAGATACGCAGTATTTT.

A single count supports this clone. One end of the junction fails to match germline, which may point to a read error. The rearrangement joins TRBV15 to TRBJ2-1; D is unclear. The germline V gene encodes CDR1 LNHNV and CDR2 YYDKDF (reference sequence). The CDR3 has 13 amino acids. The chain's CDR3 is CATSGDLLSEQFF. CDR3 sequence (DNA): TGTGCCACCAGCGGAGATCTGTTGAGTGAGCAGTTCTTC.

In regard to this clone: A read error may produce the germline difference seen at one junction end. The V call is TRBV6-5, the J call TRBJ2-1; possibly TRBD2 for D (6 bases). The CDR3 is 15 amino acids. Germline CDR1 reads MNHEY; CDR2 reads SVGAGI. CDR3: CTSRWDPGGYNEQFF. CDR3 DNA sequence: TGTACCAGCAGATGGGACCCCGGGGGTTACAATGAGCAGTTCTTC.

As to this clone: The same CDR3 arises from other DNA sequences in this sample as well. The chain couples TRBV7-9 to TRBJ2-3; TRBD2 agrees at 14 bases. The J segment lost 4 bases and the V segment lost 3 bases, leaving 3 bases of the junction unmatched. The CDR3 has 16 residues. CDR1 and CDR2 from the germline V gene are SEHNR and FQNEAQ (reference sequence). CDR3 sequence reads: CASSFGLAGGSDTQYF. For the CDR3, the DNA is TGTGCCAGCAGCTTTGGACTAGCGGGGGGTTCAGATACGCAGTATTTT.

The J gene is TRBJ2-1, the V gene TRBV6-5; 9 positions match TRBD1. V was clipped by 6 bases and J by 6 bases; unmatched bases: 9. The CDR3 sequence is 15 residues long. Per germline, CDR1 MNHEY and CDR2 SVGAGI. CDR3 sequence reads: CASSRGTGTFNEQFF. The DNA of the CDR3 is TGTGCCAGCAGCCGCGGGACAGGGACTTTCAATGAGCAGTTCTTC.